This T cell receptor beta chain was sequenced for a study of T cells in Graves' hyperthyroidism and ophthalmopathy. Study-wide points: Blood also carried most thyroid clonotypes expanded above 0.001.

Trimming removed 7 bases at V and 5 bases at J, with 12 bases between. The CDR3 has 14 residues. The germline V gene encodes CDR1 SNHLY and CDR2 FYNNEI. Comments on this clonotype: Its antigen is unidentified.

The CDR3 regions of TCR beta were amplified from RNA transcripts. TCR CDR3 regions were first amplified by RT-PCR with HTBI primers. MiXCR was run by TCRdb on the multiplex PCR reads, yielding one entry per CDR3 protein. The table shows roughly 570,000 distinct CDR3 sequences, with 40% to 55% occurring only once. The TCR comes from an adult woman with Graves' disease, either hyperthyroidism or ophthalmopathy (not recorded which). Sequencing used peripheral blood or thyroid tissue (not recorded which). The chain links TRBV2 to TRBJ1-6; maybe TRBD1 (5 bases). The CDR3 region has the DNA TGTGCCAGCAAGAGGGACCGAGATAATTCACCCCTCCACTTT. Amino acid sequence: CASKRDRDNSPLHF.